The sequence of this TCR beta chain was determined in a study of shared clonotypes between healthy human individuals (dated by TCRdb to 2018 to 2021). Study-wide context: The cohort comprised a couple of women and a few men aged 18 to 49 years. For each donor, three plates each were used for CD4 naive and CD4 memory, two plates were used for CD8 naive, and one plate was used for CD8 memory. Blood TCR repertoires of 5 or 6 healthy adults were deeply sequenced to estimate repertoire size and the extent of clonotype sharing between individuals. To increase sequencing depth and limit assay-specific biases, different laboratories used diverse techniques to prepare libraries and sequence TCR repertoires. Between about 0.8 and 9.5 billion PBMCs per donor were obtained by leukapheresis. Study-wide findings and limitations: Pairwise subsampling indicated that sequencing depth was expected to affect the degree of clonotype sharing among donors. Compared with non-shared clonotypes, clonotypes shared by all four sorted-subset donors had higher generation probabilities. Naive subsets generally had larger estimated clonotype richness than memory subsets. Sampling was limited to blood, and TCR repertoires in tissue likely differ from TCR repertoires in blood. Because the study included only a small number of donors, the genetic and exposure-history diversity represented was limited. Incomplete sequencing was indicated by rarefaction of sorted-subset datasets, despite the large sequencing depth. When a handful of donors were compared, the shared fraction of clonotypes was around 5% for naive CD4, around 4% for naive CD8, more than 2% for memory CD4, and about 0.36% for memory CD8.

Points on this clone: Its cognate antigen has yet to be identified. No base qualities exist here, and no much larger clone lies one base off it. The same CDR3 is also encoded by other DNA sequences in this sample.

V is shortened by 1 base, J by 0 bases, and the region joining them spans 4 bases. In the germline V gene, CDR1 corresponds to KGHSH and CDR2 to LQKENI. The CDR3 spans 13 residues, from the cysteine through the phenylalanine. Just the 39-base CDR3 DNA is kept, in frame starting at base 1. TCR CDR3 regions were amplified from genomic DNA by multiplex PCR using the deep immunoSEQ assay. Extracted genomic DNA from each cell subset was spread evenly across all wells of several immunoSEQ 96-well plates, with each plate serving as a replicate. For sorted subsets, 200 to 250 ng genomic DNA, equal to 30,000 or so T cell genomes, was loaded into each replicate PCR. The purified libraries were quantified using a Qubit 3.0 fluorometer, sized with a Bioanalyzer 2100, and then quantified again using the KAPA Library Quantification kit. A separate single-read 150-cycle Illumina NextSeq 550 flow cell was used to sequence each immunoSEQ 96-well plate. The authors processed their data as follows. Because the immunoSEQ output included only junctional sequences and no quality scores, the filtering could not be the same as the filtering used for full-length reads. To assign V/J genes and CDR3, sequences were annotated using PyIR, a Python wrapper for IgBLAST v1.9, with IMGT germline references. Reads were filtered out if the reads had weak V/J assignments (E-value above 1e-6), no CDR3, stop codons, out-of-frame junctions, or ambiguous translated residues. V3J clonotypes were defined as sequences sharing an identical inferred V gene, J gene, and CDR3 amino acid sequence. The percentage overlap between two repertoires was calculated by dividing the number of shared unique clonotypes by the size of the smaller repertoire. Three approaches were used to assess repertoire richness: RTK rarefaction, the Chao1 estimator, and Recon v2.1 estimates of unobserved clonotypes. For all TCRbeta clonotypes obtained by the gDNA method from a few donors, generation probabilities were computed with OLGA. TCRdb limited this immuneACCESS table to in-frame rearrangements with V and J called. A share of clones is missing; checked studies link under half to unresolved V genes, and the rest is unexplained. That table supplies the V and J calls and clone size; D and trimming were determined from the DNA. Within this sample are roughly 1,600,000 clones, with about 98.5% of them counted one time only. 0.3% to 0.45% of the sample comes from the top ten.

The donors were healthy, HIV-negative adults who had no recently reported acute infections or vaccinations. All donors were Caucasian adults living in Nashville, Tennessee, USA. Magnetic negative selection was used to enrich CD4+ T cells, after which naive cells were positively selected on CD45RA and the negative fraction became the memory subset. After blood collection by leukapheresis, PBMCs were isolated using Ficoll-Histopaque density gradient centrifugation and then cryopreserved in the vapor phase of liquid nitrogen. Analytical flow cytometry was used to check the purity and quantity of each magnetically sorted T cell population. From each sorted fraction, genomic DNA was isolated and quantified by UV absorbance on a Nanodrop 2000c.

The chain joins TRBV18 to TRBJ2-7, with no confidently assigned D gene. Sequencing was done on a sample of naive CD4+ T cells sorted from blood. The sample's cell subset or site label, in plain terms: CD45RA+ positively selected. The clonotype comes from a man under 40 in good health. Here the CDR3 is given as CASSPRSSYEQYF. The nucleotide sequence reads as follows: TGTGCCAGCTCACCACGAAGCTCCTACGAGCAGTACTTC.